The 21 T cell receptor beta chains in this list originate from one sample, sequenced in a study of blood T cell repertoires in COVID-19. TCRdb's copy holds only in-frame clones and misses some; the assay was immunoSEQ multiplex PCR. The sample holds under 300,000 clones, about 83% seen once. The sequenced sample consisted of peripheral blood. The receptors derive from a human donor in a cohort sampled during active COVID-19.

The chain recombines TRBV19 with TRBJ2-7; 9 positions agree with TRBD1. The CDR3 has 16 amino acids. Germline CDR1 LNHDA, CDR2 SQIVND (reference sequence). The J segment lost 3 bases and the V segment lost 0 bases, leaving 6 bases of the junction unmatched. The CDR3 bases are TGTGCCAGTAGTATAGATCTCGGACAGGGGAACTACGAGCAGTACTTC. It translates to CASSIDLGQGNYEQYF.

This chain uses TRBV10-2 with TRBJ1-6, with D possibly matching TRBD1 (5 bases). V was clipped by 7 bases and J by 5 bases, with 9 bases between them. CDR1 and CDR2 from the germline V gene are WSHSY and SAAADI. The CDR3 totals 13 residues. CDR3 in DNA: TGCGCCAGCAAGGAACAGGATAATTCACCCCTCCACTTT. Its protein is CASKEQDNSPLHF.

This chain joins TRBV27 and TRBJ2-6; TRBD1 matches at 7 bases. Germline-derived CDR1 and CDR2 are MNHEY and SMNVEV (reference sequence). V was clipped by 4 bases and J by 2 bases; unmatched bases: 2. The CDR3 contains 15 residues. CDR3 sequence (DNA): TGTGCCAGCAGTTCCGGGACAGCTGGGGCCAACGTCCTGACTTTC. Translated, it gives CASSSGTAGANVLTF.

This clone occurred a few times. The CDR3 loop is CAWSGLAGGSGELFF. The CDR3 DNA is TGTGCCTGGAGTGGTCTAGCGGGGGGATCCGGGGAGCTGTTTTTT. The chain carries TRBV30 and TRBJ2-2, with 11 bases lining up with TRBD2. V dropped 1 base and J dropped 6; count of bases not matched to a gene: 4. The germline V gene encodes CDR1 GTSNPN and CDR2 SVGIG (reference sequence). This CDR3 is 15 amino acids long. Complete variable domain (other parts from reference TRBV30 and TRBJ2-2): SQTIHQWPATLVQPVGSPLSLECTVEGTSNPNLYWYRQAAGRGLQLLFYSVGIGQISSEVPQNLSASRPQDRQFILSSKKLLLSDSGFYLCAWSGLAGGSGELFFGEGSRLTVL.

The rearrangement links TRBV7-8 to TRBJ1-1; TRBD1 matches at 7 bases. Looked up from germline, CDR1 is SGHVS and CDR2 is FQNEAQ. The CDR3 runs to 13 residues. Unmatched junction bases numbered 3, after V lost 3 bases and J lost 5 bases. The CDR3 sequence is CASSFDRATEAFF. In DNA, the CDR3 is TGTGCCAGCAGCTTCGACAGGGCTACTGAAGCTTTCTTT. Supplemented by reference TRBV7-8 and TRBJ1-1, the full variable domain reads GAGVSQSPRYKVAKRGQDVALRCDPISGHVSLFWYQQALGQGPEFLTYFQNEAQLDKSGLPSDRFFAERPEGSVSTLKIQRTQQEDSAVYLCASSFDRATEAFFGQGTRLTVV.

The chain employs TRBV5-1 and TRBJ1-6, with a possible D match to TRBD1 (6 bases). The CDR3 sequence is 15 residues long. Trimming stripped 2 bases from V and 5 bases from J, with 11 bases between. Germline V gives CDR1 SGHRS, CDR2 YFSETQ. In DNA, the CDR3 is TGCGCCAGCAGCTTAAGTGGGACAAATAATTCACCCCTCCACTTT. Protein sequence: CASSLSGTNNSPLHF.

The J gene is TRBJ2-1, the V gene TRBV24-1, with D perhaps matching TRBD1 (7 bases). The germline V and J ends were trimmed by 10 bases and 4 bases, with 16 bases remaining between them. The CDR3 loop spans 14 amino acids. Germline CDR1 reads KGHDR; CDR2 reads SFDVKD. The CDR3 nucleotides read TGTGCCACTTCGCGGGACAGTGTTTACAATGAGCAGTTCTTC. Translating it yields CATSRDSVYNEQFF.

This chain links TRBV9 with TRBJ2-7; a possible D gene is TRBD1 (5 bases). The CDR3 sequence is 14 residues long. Germline CDR1 SGDLS, CDR2 YYNGEE. The germline V and J ends were trimmed by 4 bases and 3 bases, with 14 bases remaining between them. CDR3 in amino acids: CASSPRDANYEQYF. The CDR3 DNA sequence: TGTGCCAGCAGCCCCAGGGATGCAAACTACGAGCAGTACTTC. Looking up the rest from reference TRBV9 and TRBJ2-7 gives the full variable domain: DSGVTQTPKHLITATGQRVTLRCSPRSGDLSVYWYQQSLDQGLQFLIQYYNGEERAKGNILERFSAQQFPDLHSELNLSSLELGDSALYFCASSPRDANYEQYFGPGTRLTVT.

The genes are TRBV9 and TRBJ1-4; D perhaps matches TRBD1 (6 bases). Germline V gives CDR1 SGDLS, CDR2 YYNGEE. The CDR3 is 15 amino acids. The ends were cut back, 5 bases at V and 1 base at J, with 12 bases in the middle. Here the CDR3 DNA reads TGTGCCAGCAGGCAGGGGAGGGGAACTAATGAAAAACTGTTTTTT. Translation: CASRQGRGTNEKLFF.

This clone is a singleton in its sample. V is TRBV5-4 and J is TRBJ2-2; 7 bases fit TRBD2. V lost 4 bases to trimming and J lost 7 bases; unmatched junction nucleotides: 13. CDR1 is SGHNT and CDR2 is YYREEE in the germline V gene (reference sequence). The CDR3 consists of 16 residues. The CDR3 is CASSPLRGSGGGELFF. The CDR3 DNA reads as TGTGCCAGCAGCCCCTTGCGGGGGAGCGGTGGCGGGGAGCTGTTTTTT.

The rearrangement joins TRBV18 to TRBJ1-4; D may be TRBD1 (5 bases). V was pared by 0 bases and J by 7 bases, with 12 bases between. The CDR3 runs 15 residues. Germline loops: CDR1 KGHSH, CDR2 LQKENI. DNA of the CDR3: TGTGCCAGCTCACCACCGGGGGATAGCGGTGAAAAACTGTTTTTT. Its protein product is CASSPPGDSGEKLFF.

The chain couples TRBV10-1 to TRBJ2-1, with D possibly being TRBD1 (5 bases). V was trimmed by 0 bases and J by 8 bases, leaving 11 bases between them. The CDR3 runs 14 residues. Looked up from germline, CDR1 is WNHNN and CDR2 is SYGVQD (reference sequence). CDR3 protein: CASSESGQGDEQFF. The CDR3 bases are TGCGCCAGCAGTGAGTCGGGGCAGGGCGATGAGCAGTTCTTC.

This clone was counted once. The V and J genes are TRBV19 and TRBJ2-2; the D is unclear. This CDR3 is 14 amino acids long. The germline V gene has CDR1 LNHDA and CDR2 SQIVND (reference sequence). V lost 3 bases and J 1 base, leaving 6 bases between the germline ends. The CDR3 bases are TGTGCCAGTAGTATGCCAGGGAACACCGGGGAGCTGTTTTTT. Translation gives CASSMPGNTGELFF. Full variable domain (outside the CDR3, taken from reference TRBV19 and TRBJ2-2): DGGITQSPKYLFRKEGQNVTLSCEQNLNHDAMYWYRQDPGQGLRLIYYSQIVNDFQKGDIAEGYSVSREKKESFPLTVTSAQKNPTAFYLCASSMPGNTGELFFGEGSRLTVL.

The rearrangement links TRBV6-5 to TRBJ1-2; a possible D gene is TRBD1 (6 bases). Trimming took 7 bases from V and 8 from J, leaving 23 bases between them. CDR1 and CDR2 from the germline V gene are MNHEY and SVGAGI. The CDR3 covers 15 residues. This CDR3 reads CASTPLLSGAWGYTF. The CDR3 nucleotides are TGTGCCAGCACCCCATTACTATCAGGGGCCTGGGGCTACACCTTC.

This chain links TRBV28 with TRBJ2-7; a possible D gene is TRBD1 (6 bases). Germline values: CDR1 MDHEN, CDR2 SYDVKM. CDR3 length: 13 amino acids. V was cut by 7 bases and J by 5 bases, with 15 bases left in between. The CDR3 loop is CASTPNRVHEQYF. In DNA form, the CDR3 reads TGTGCCAGCACCCCGAACAGGGTCCACGAGCAGTACTTC.

This clone has only a few counts. V usage is TRBV30 and J usage is TRBJ1-5; 7 bases fit TRBD1. Germline lookup yields CDR1 GTSNPN and CDR2 SVGIG (reference sequence). Losses at the gene ends were 2 bases for V and 1 base for J; bases not matched to a gene: 5. CDR3 length: 15 amino acids. The DNA of the CDR3 is TGTGCCTGGAGTTTTCAGACAGGGAGCAATCAGCCCCAGCATTTT. Encoded protein: CAWSFQTGSNQPQHF.

The gene calls are TRBV30 and TRBJ2-3, with 7 bases aligning to TRBD2. V was clipped by 7 bases and J by 4 bases; unmatched bases: 8. Germline CDR1 is GTSNPN and CDR2 is SVGIG (reference sequence). The CDR3 has 13 residues. DNA of the CDR3: TGTGCCTCCGGACTAGATCAAGCAGATACGCAGTATTTT. Its translation: CASGLDQADTQYF.

This clone was counted at least ten times. V gene TRBV6-5 combines with J gene TRBJ1-2; 7 bases agree with TRBD1. This CDR3 has 15 residues. Germline-derived CDR1 and CDR2 are MNHEY and SVGAGI. V trimming: 6 bases; J trimming: 2 bases; junction bases outside the gene matches: 9. The CDR3 sequence is CASSPPSTGNYGYTF. CDR3 in DNA: TGTGCCAGCAGCCCACCATCGACAGGGAACTATGGCTACACCTTC.

The rearrangement uses TRBV10-1 and TRBJ2-3; 11 bases are a match to TRBD1. The CDR3 is made up of 13 amino acids. CDR1 is WNHNN, CDR2 SYGVQD, per germline (reference sequence). Trimming took 8 bases from V and 5 from J; bases not matched to a gene: 3. The CDR3 spells CASGDRGGDTQYF. CDR3 sequence (DNA): TGCGCCAGCGGGGACAGGGGGGGAGATACGCAGTATTTT.

J is TRBJ2-5 and V is TRBV6-2 or TRBV6-3; 13 bases align to TRBD2. V gave up 0 bases and J gave up 5 bases; unmatched junction bases: 9. Germline V gene sequence: CDR1 MNHEY, CDR2 SVGEGT. The CDR3 totals 18 residues. CDR3 in amino acids: CASSYSSTSGRAVETQYF. In DNA form, the CDR3 reads TGTGCCAGCAGTTACTCGTCAACTAGCGGGAGGGCCGTGGAGACCCAGTACTTC.

V gene TRBV7-8 combines with J gene TRBJ2-6, with unresolved D. From germline, CDR1 is SGHVS and CDR2 FQNEAQ. There are 16 residues in the CDR3. Trimming pared 2 bases from V and 0 bases from J, leaving 8 bases between. The CDR3 is CASSLTEYSGANVLTF. In DNA form, the CDR3 reads TGTGCCAGCAGCTTAACGGAGTACTCTGGGGCCAACGTCCTGACTTTC.